A single sample gave rise to the 10 T cell receptor beta chains below, sequenced in a study of CD8 T cells in Susac syndrome (dated by TCRdb to the late 2010s). The method was the immunoSEQ multiplex PCR assay. RNA was extracted using the RNeasy kit, and roughly 0.5 to 1 ug of the RNA was reverse transcribed with random hexamers. Through fastp at Q25 and MiXCR, TCRdb rebuilt clones from the public reads, retaining in-frame beta chains. Identical CDR3 protein sequences are pooled into one entry, listed with their most common genes and DNA. In all, the sample holds about 90,000 distinct CDR3 sequences, and 85% to 95% of those were seen once. The ten biggest clones cover roughly 0.3% of the sample. Specimen: CD8+ T cells from PBMCs. Source of these receptors: a human donor in good health.

This rearrangement joins TRBV20-1 to TRBJ1-2; D ambiguous. From germline, CDR1 is DFQATT and CDR2 SNEGSKA (reference sequence). The germline V and J ends were trimmed by 0 bases and 9 bases, with 14 bases remaining between them. The CDR3 length is 13 residues. The CDR3 region is CSARDRDVDSYTF. CDR3 nucleotide sequence: TGCAGTGCTAGAGATCGAGATGTGGATAGCTACACCTTC.

The gene calls are TRBV10-3 and TRBJ1-6; weak D call: TRBD1 (6 bases). Germline CDR1 ENHRY, CDR2 SYGVKD. The length of the CDR3 is 16 residues. V lost 6 bases, J lost 4 bases, and 16 bases lay in between. CDR3 DNA: TGTGCCATCAGCAACGCAGGGGCCCAGTATAATTCACCCCTCCACTTT. Its protein product is CAISNAGAQYNSPLHF.

The rearrangement links TRBV27 to TRBJ1-4; no clear D gene. The CDR3 sequence is 16 residues long. With 2 bases removed from V and 7 bases from J, the gap between germline ends came to 17 bases. Germline V gives CDR1 MNHEY, CDR2 SMNVEV (reference sequence). CDR3 nucleotides: TGTGCCAGCAGTTTAGTGGCGGCCGCCGAGGCTGAAAAACTGTTTTTT. This sequence encodes CASSLVAAAEAEKLFF. The entire variable domain, with the rest obtained from reference TRBV27 and TRBJ1-4, is as follows: EAQVTQNPRYLITVTGKKLTVTCSQNMNHEYMSWYRQDPGLGLRQIYYSMNVEVTDKGDVPEGYKVSRKEKRNFPLILESPSPNQTSLYFCASSLVAAAEAEKLFFGSGTQLSVL.

The chain uses TRBV20-1 and TRBJ2-5, with 8 bases lining up with TRBD2. Trimming cost V 3 bases and J 1 base; bases outside gene matches: 7. Looked up from germline, CDR1 is DFQATT and CDR2 is SNEGSKA (reference sequence). The CDR3 is made up of 15 amino acids. CDR3 coding DNA: TGCAGTGCTAGTAGTGAGCGGGGGCTCCAAGAGACCCAGTACTTC. It codes for CSASSERGLQETQYF.

The chain uses TRBV7-8 and TRBJ1-4; TRBD1 aligns across 8 bases. CDR1 is SGHVS, CDR2 FQNEAQ, per germline. The CDR3 spans 15 residues. V lost 3 bases, J lost 7 bases, and 7 bases stayed unmatched. The CDR3 region is CASSFSDRGGEKLFF. In DNA, the CDR3 is TGTGCCAGCAGCTTTTCAGACAGGGGTGGTGAAAAACTGTTTTTT.

The V and J genes are TRBV9 and TRBJ1-2; perhaps TRBD1 as D (5 bases). CDR1 and CDR2 (germline): SGDLS, YYNGEE. The CDR3 is 13 residues long. V was cut by 5 bases and J by 4 bases, with 12 bases left in between. The CDR3 DNA reads TGTGCCAGCAGTGGGACCGGAGTCTATGGCTACACCTTC. It codes for CASSGTGVYGYTF.

The V gene is TRBV13, the J gene TRBJ2-5; 7 bases line up with TRBD2. The CDR3 consists of 17 residues. CDR1 PRHDT and CDR2 FYEKMQ come from the germline V gene (reference sequence). After removal of 1 base from V and 2 bases from J, the junction contained 10 bases not matched to a gene. Written as DNA, the CDR3 is TGTGCCAGCAGCTTAGAGAGGGCGGGGGTCGCTCAAGAGACCCAGTACTTC. Translation gives CASSLERAGVAQETQYF.

The DNA for the CDR3 is TGTGCCAGCAGCTTAGGAGTCGGGGCTAAAAATGAGCAGTTCTTC. Its translation: CASSLGVGAKNEQFF. The chain is built from TRBV7-6 and TRBJ2-1; either TRBD1 or TRBD2 may fit D (5 bases each). Germline V CDR1 and CDR2: SGHVS, FNYEAQ. CDR3 size: 15 residues. V lost 1 base and J 7 bases, leaving 14 bases between the germline ends. Full variable domain (rest looked up from reference TRBV7-6 and TRBJ2-1): GAGVSQSPRYKVTKRGQDVALRCDPISGHVSLYWYRQALGQGPEFLTYFNYEAQQDKSGLPNDRFSAERPEGSISTLTIQRTEQRDSAMYRCASSLGVGAKNEQFFGPGTRLTVL.

The rearrangement joins TRBV3-1 to TRBJ2-7, with D unresolved. Trimming removed 4 bases at V and 4 bases at J, with 11 bases between. Germline CDR1 and CDR2: LGHDT and YNNKEL (reference sequence). This CDR3 region has 13 residues. CDR3 region: CASSLLLGYEQYF. CDR3 DNA sequence: TGTGCCAGCAGCCTTCTCCTGGGGTACGAGCAGTACTTC.

A single count supports this clonotype. This sequence joins TRBV7-2 and TRBJ1-2; 7 positions match TRBD1. V trimming: 6 bases; J trimming: 8 bases; junction bases outside the gene matches: 9. Germline lookup yields CDR1 SGHTA and CDR2 FQGNSA. CDR3 length: 13 amino acids. The CDR3 loop reads CASRSGTERGYTF. The CDR3 DNA sequence: TGTGCCAGCAGGTCCGGGACAGAGCGGGGCTACACCTTC.